Sequencing of this TCR beta chain was carried out in a study of CD8+ T cells in alopecia areata (dated by TCRdb to the late 2010s). Regarding the study in general: The treated patients took part in an open-label pilot trial in which moderate-to-severe alopecia areata was treated with oral tofacitinib at 5 to 10 mg twice daily. Patients stayed on tofacitinib for 6 to 18 months and then had 6 months of follow-up off drug so that delayed response and recurrence could be assessed. In both human patients and the C3H/HeJ mouse model, the study applied high-throughput TCRbeta sequencing to look at T cell clonal expansion in alopecia areata. Scalp tissue and sorted CD4+ and CD8+ peripheral blood T cells from patchy and totalis/universalis alopecia areata patients and from healthy controls were covered by human TCRbeta sequencing. Tofacitinib-treated patients had biopsies at baseline and at 4 and 24 weeks of treatment, with a later scalp biopsy in several patients. Scalp clonality was compared across normal scalp (n=4), patchy alopecia areata scalp (n=8), and alopecia totalis/universalis scalp (n=8). RNA was obtained with the PAXgene miRNA kit for fixed scalp, the miRNeasy kit for PBMCs, and the RNeasy kit for mouse skin. Amplification of TCRbeta CDR3 regions was done by immunoSEQ multiplex PCR using 35 Vbeta forward primers and 13 Jbeta reverse primers.

What the time point label conveys for this sample: baseline before oral tofacitinib. Lesional scalp punch biopsies and peripheral blood were collected from alopecia areata patients. PBMCs were separated by density centrifugation and stained for CD3, CD4 and CD8, after which CD4+ and CD8+ T cells were sorted on a FACSAria. Receptors were amplified or captured by the immunoSEQ multiplex PCR assay. RNA was extracted from all samples and reverse transcribed into cDNA, which served as template for TCR sequencing. First-strand cDNA was synthesized with SuperScript III using a 2:1 mix of oligo-dT and random hexamers. A synthetic immune receptor repertoire was used to assess amplification bias, and residual bias was removed computationally. Regarding the original processing steps: Raw reads were preprocessed to remove errors, and CDR3 was defined by IMGT conventions from the conserved cysteine to phenylalanine. Clonality was computed as 1 minus the Shannon entropy, with the entropy normalized by log2 of the number of productive unique TCRs. CD4 or CD8 identity of scalp clones was inferred by cross-referencing scalp TCRbeta sequences with sorted blood CD4 and CD8 repertoires. TCRdb carries this immuneACCESS record with in-frame sequences only. Its versions omit some clonotypes, under half of them owing to an unresolved V gene in the studies checked, with the rest unexplained. D and trimming were read from the DNA, whereas the V and J calls and clone size are those reported in that table. The sample data list 150,000 to 200,000 clones, and 63% of these were observed just once. Of the sample, over 1.5% is held by the ten largest clones.

Broad study findings and their caveats: Higher clonality and more expanded CD8+ clones were observed in lesional scalp than in normal scalp, particularly in alopecia totalis/universalis, a finding suggestive of antigenic drive. Shared TCR sequences between patients were less evident than in mice, which may be partly attributable to HLA diversity in the patient population. Unlike mouse skin, where gammadelta T cells dominate, normal human skin contains resident alphabeta T cells that get sequenced too, which complicates analysis of the scalp TCR repertoire.

Remarks on this clone: There is no known antigen for this receptor. Base qualities are not at hand, and no much larger clone is one base apart.

Based on the germline V gene, the CDR1 and CDR2 sequences are LGHNA and YSLEER. V was cut back by 0 bases and J by 4 bases, leaving a gap of 12 bases between them. From the cysteine up to the phenylalanine, the CDR3 has a length of 15 residues. Only the CDR3 portion is preserved as DNA: 45 bases, with reading frame beginning at the first base. The clonotype was recovered from a human donor with alopecia areata. The sequence links TRBV4-3 to TRBJ2-5; the best D guess is TRBD2, with 6 bases matching. Source: CD4+ T cells sorted from blood, taken at week 0. The CDR3 has the sequence CASSQDYRGTETQYF. The bases read TGCGCCAGCAGCCAAGATTACCGGGGGACAGAGACCCAGTACTTC.